The 12 T cell receptor beta chains below were found in one sample sequenced in a study of blood T cell repertoires in COVID-19. Sequenced by immunoSEQ multiplex PCR; TCRdb stores in-frame clones only, minus some. The sample includes roughly 250,000 clones, about nine tenths of them seen just once. Material for sequencing was peripheral blood. The receptors were gathered from a woman between 35 and 50 years old with acute or convalescent COVID-19.

CDR3 in DNA: TGTGCCAGCTCACCACGCGCCCTGGGAGGCACTGAAGCTTTCTTT. Translated, it gives CASSPRALGGTEAFF. The rearrangement uses TRBV18 and TRBJ1-1; D gene unclear. Trimming removed 1 base from V and 4 bases from J, with 13 bases in between. The CDR3 totals 15 residues. Germline assignment: CDR1 KGHSH and CDR2 LQKENI.

This rearrangement joins TRBV10-2 to TRBJ1-2; the D is unclear. The CDR3 sequence is 14 residues long. CDR1 is WSHSY, CDR2 SAAADI, per germline. V dropped 3 bases and J dropped 0 bases, with 8 bases sitting between them. This CDR3 reads CASSDNRANYGYTF. As DNA, the CDR3 is TGCGCCAGCAGTGATAACAGAGCTAACTATGGCTACACCTTC.

This chain uses TRBV5-6 with TRBJ1-1, with D possibly being TRBD1 (5 bases). This CDR3 spans 15 amino acids. Germline CDR1 SGHDT, CDR2 YYEEEE. Trimming removed 4 bases from V and 4 bases from J, with 17 bases in between. CDR3 sequence (DNA): TGTGCCAGCAGCCATACAGGTTCGGGTCGCACTGAAGCTTTCTTT. It yields the protein CASSHTGSGRTEAFF.

The chain uses TRBV5-4 and TRBJ2-5; the D is unclear. Germline CDR1 is SGHNT and CDR2 is YYREEE (reference sequence). CDR3 length: 13 residues. V was pared by 1 base and J by 3 bases, with 7 bases between. This CDR3 reads CASSLTPEETQYF. The CDR3 region has the DNA TGTGCCAGCAGCTTGACGCCGGAAGAGACCCAGTACTTC. Based on the CDR3 plus reference TRBV5-4 and TRBJ2-5, the full variable domain is ETGVTQSPTHLIKTRGQQVTLRCSSQSGHNTVSWYQQALGQGPQFIFQYYREEENGRGNFPPRFSGLQFPNYSSELNVNALELDDSALYLCASSLTPEETQYFGPGTRLLVL.

The chain recombines TRBV27 with TRBJ2-2; D unclear. The CDR3 loop spans 15 amino acids. V was clipped by 4 bases and J by 1 base, with 10 bases between them. Germline assignment: CDR1 MNHEY and CDR2 SMNVEV (reference sequence). The CDR3 bases are TGTGCCAGCAGTTCCTTCCTACGGAACACCGGGGAGCTGTTTTTT. Its translation: CASSSFLRNTGELFF.

This chain uses TRBV6-6 with TRBJ1-6; D is perhaps TRBD1 (6 bases). The CDR3 is 15 residues long. CDR1 MNHNY and CDR2 SVGAGI come from the germline V gene (reference sequence). V lost 0 bases and J 10 bases, leaving 13 bases between the germline ends. The DNA for the CDR3 is TGTGCCAGCAGTTACTCGAAGGACAGTTTATCACCCCTCCACTTT. As protein: CASSYSKDSLSPLHF.

This chain joins TRBV18 and TRBJ2-4; 8 positions match TRBD1. The CDR3 sequence is 12 residues long. V shed 6 bases, J shed 9 bases, and the junction held 4 bases outside the gene matches. CDR1 and CDR2 (germline): KGHSH, LQKENI. For the CDR3, the DNA is TGTGCCAGCTCGACAGGGGTAGGCATTCAGTACTTC. It specifies CASSTGVGIQYF.

The sample holds one count of this clone. This chain joins TRBV9 and TRBJ2-5; 7 nucleotides match TRBD1. CDR3 length equals 18 residues. Germline V gene lookup returns CDR1 SGDLS and CDR2 YYNGEE. The junction had 15 bases not matched to a gene; V was cut back by 2 bases and J by 2 bases. The CDR3 DNA is TGTGCCAGCAGCGTGACTCCAGGACCGGGACAGACGCAAGAGACCCAGTACTTC. Protein product: CASSVTPGPGQTQETQYF.

CDR3 protein: CASNGGLMNTEAFF. CDR3 in DNA: TGTGCCAGCAATGGGGGACTCATGAACACTGAAGCTTTCTTT. The chain couples TRBV2 to TRBJ1-1; D is possibly TRBD1 (5 bases). The CDR3 runs to 14 residues. The V end lost 7 bases, the J end lost 0 bases, and 12 bases lay between the germline ends. CDR1 is SNHLY, CDR2 FYNNEI, per germline.

The chain recombines TRBV5-1 with TRBJ1-1; D is ambiguous. Germline V gene sequence: CDR1 SGHRS, CDR2 YFSETQ. The length of the CDR3 is 14 residues. V gave up 4 bases and J gave up 0 bases, with 10 bases separating them. The CDR3: CASSLLLVNTEAFF. CDR3 nucleotide sequence: TGCGCCAGCAGCCTGCTCTTAGTGAACACTGAAGCTTTCTTT.

The V gene is TRBV11-2, the J gene TRBJ1-5, with D tentatively TRBD1 (5 bases). V lost 1 base, J lost 6 bases, and 13 bases lay in between. CDR1 and CDR2 (germline): SGHAT, FQNNGV. The CDR3 loop spans 15 amino acids. As DNA, the CDR3 is TGTGCCAGCAGCTTAGGGCGGGCGGGGGGTCAGCCCCAGCATTTT. Translation: CASSLGRAGGQPQHF.

The chain links TRBV7-2 to TRBJ1-5; a possible D gene is TRBD1 (5 bases). Germline CDR1 and CDR2: SGHTA and FQGNSA. V was shortened by 6 bases and J by 4 bases, with 13 bases between the two germline ends. The CDR3 contains 14 residues. The CDR3 sequence is CASRGAGVNQPQHF. In DNA, the CDR3 is TGTGCCAGCAGGGGTGCGGGGGTGAATCAGCCCCAGCATTTT.